Below, 31 T cell receptor beta chains from the same sample are listed, as sequenced in a study of blood T cell repertoires in COVID-19. Repertoires were generated with immunoSEQ multiplex PCR, while TCRdb's copy carries only in-frame clones and drops some. The sample includes 200,000 or so clones, over 75% of them seen just once. The source material was peripheral blood. These receptors were taken from a human donor with active or convalescent COVID-19. The donor label of this sample is uncertain.

The sample holds a few counts of this clone. This chain links TRBV3-1 (or the pseudogene TRBV3-2) with TRBJ2-7; 10 positions agree with TRBD2. This CDR3 has 15 residues. V lost 4 bases to trimming and J lost 3 bases; unmatched junction nucleotides: 6. Germline CDR1 reads LGHDT; CDR2 reads YNNKEL (reference sequence). CDR3 amino acids: CASSPASGGLYEQYF. CDR3 nucleotide sequence: TGTGCCAGCAGCCCGGCTAGCGGGGGCCTCTACGAGCAGTACTTC.

V and J are TRBV10-1 and TRBJ2-7; the match to TRBD1 covers 7 bases. This CDR3 is built from 16 residues. Germline values: CDR1 WNHNN, CDR2 SYGVQD (reference sequence). J was trimmed by 2 bases and V by 0 bases; bases with no gene match: 7. The DNA for the CDR3 is TGCGCCAGCAGTGAGTCGGCCGGGACAGCAACCTACGAGCAGTACTTC. Protein: CASSESAGTATYEQYF.

This sequence joins TRBV2 and TRBJ1-1; 7 bases align to TRBD1. This CDR3 region has 15 residues. Germline V gives CDR1 SNHLY, CDR2 FYNNEI. Unmatched junction bases numbered 13, after V lost 5 bases and J lost 7 bases. The CDR3 DNA reads TGTGCCAGCAGTCCGGGACAGTCCGGTCGGGGTGAAGCTTTCTTT. It specifies CASSPGQSGRGEAFF.

The gene calls are TRBV28 and TRBJ2-6; 8 bases are shared with TRBD1. The V gene end was trimmed by 3 bases and the J gene end by 4 bases; junction bases not matched to a gene: 11. CDR3 length: 18 amino acids. Germline V gene lookup returns CDR1 MDHEN and CDR2 SYDVKM. The CDR3 sequence is CASSLWTGTVRGANVLTF. In DNA form, the CDR3 reads TGTGCCAGCAGTTTGTGGACAGGGACAGTGAGAGGGGCCAACGTCCTGACTTTC.

This clone was detected a few times. The V gene is TRBV9, the J gene TRBJ1-2, with D unclear. The CDR3 is made up of 12 amino acids. Trimming removed 3 bases at V and 8 bases at J, with 11 bases between. From germline, CDR1 is SGDLS and CDR2 YYNGEE. The CDR3 is CASSGFEEGYTF. The CDR3 nucleotides are TGTGCCAGCAGCGGGTTTGAGGAAGGCTACACCTTC.

The rearrangement uses TRBV7-6 and TRBJ2-5, with a tentative D call TRBD1 (5 bases). The CDR3 spans 15 residues. CDR1 and CDR2 from the germline V gene are SGHVS and FNYEAQ. The V gene lost 5 bases and the J gene lost 1 base, with 14 bases spanning the gap. CDR3 in amino acids: CASSRRQNPQETQYF. The CDR3 DNA reads TGTGCCAGCAGCCGCCGACAGAACCCCCAAGAGACCCAGTACTTC.

The chain employs TRBV7-9 and TRBJ1-3; TRBD1 is a possible D gene (6 bases). Trimming pared 5 bases from V and 0 bases from J, leaving 14 bases between. The CDR3 is 16 amino acids. The germline CDR1 and CDR2 sequences are SEHNR and FQNEAQ (reference sequence). CDR3: CASSRQGPDSGNTIYF. The CDR3 bases are TGTGCCAGCAGCCGGCAGGGGCCAGACTCTGGAAACACCATATATTTT.

The chain combines TRBV6-5 with TRBJ1-1; D is possibly TRBD1 (5 bases). Trimming cost V 5 bases and J 4 bases, with 17 bases left between them. The CDR3 runs to 15 residues. CDR1 MNHEY and CDR2 SVGAGI come from the germline V gene. The CDR3 region is CASSHRTHQGTEAFF. DNA for the CDR3: TGTGCCAGCAGTCACCGGACACATCAGGGCACTGAAGCTTTCTTT.

The chain is built from TRBV7-9 and TRBJ1-3, with D unresolved. Germline-derived CDR1 and CDR2 are SEHNR and FQNEAQ (reference sequence). This CDR3 region has 13 residues. Deletions cut 6 bases from V and 1 base from J, with 7 bases between. The CDR3 DNA reads TGTGCCAGCAGACGGGGATCTGGAAACACCATATATTTT. The encoded protein is CASRRGSGNTIYF.

This chain uses TRBV28 with TRBJ1-2, with D uncertain. This CDR3 has 13 amino acids. The germline V and J ends were trimmed by 8 bases and 7 bases, with 17 bases remaining between them. Germline values: CDR1 MDHEN, CDR2 SYDVKM. The CDR3 sequence is CASGRSGYGGYTF. CDR3 bases: TGTGCCAGCGGCCGCTCAGGATACGGTGGCTACACCTTC.

The rearrangement links TRBV28 to TRBJ2-2; 13 bases map to TRBD2. This CDR3 has 18 residues. Germline CDR1 reads MDHEN; CDR2 reads SYDVKM. With V trimmed by 5 bases and J by 2 bases, 8 bases remained unmatched. CDR3 in DNA: TGTGCCAGCAGTGAGTCGACTAGCGGGGGGCGAAACACCGGGGAGCTGTTTTTT. Translated, it gives CASSESTSGGRNTGELFF.

The chain joins TRBV7-8 to TRBJ2-3, with 11 bases lining up with TRBD2. V lost 3 bases and J lost 0; bases outside the gene matches: 8. The germline V gene encodes CDR1 SGHVS and CDR2 FQNEAQ. The CDR3 runs to 18 residues. The CDR3 loop reads CASSFPRLAGPSTDTQYF. In DNA form, the CDR3 reads TGTGCCAGCAGCTTCCCCAGACTAGCGGGACCTAGCACAGATACGCAGTATTTT.

This chain joins TRBV4-2 and TRBJ2-1, with 9 nucleotides matching TRBD2. CDR3 size: 16 residues. Per the germline V gene, CDR1 is LGHNA and CDR2 is YNFKEQ. V lost 0 bases, J lost 5 bases, and 5 bases stayed unmatched. The CDR3 bases are TGTGCCAGCAGCCAAGATGGCGGGGGGGCGGACAATGAGCAGTTCTTC. It is translated as CASSQDGGGADNEQFF.

The CDR3, as DNA: TGTGCCAGCAGTATAGCCGGTGGTTCACCCCTCCACTTT. Translated, it gives CASSIAGGSPLHF. V gene TRBV6-8 combines with J gene TRBJ1-6; no reliable D call. Germline CDR1 reads MNHGY; CDR2 reads SAAAGT. Trimming took off 5 bases at V and 9 bases at J, with 11 bases between the two ends. The CDR3 is 13 amino acids.

This clone was detected once. J is TRBJ2-2 and V is TRBV9, with a tentative D call TRBD1 (5 bases). The CDR3 length is 16 residues. Trimming took off 0 bases at V and 5 bases at J, with 14 bases between the two ends. Germline values: CDR1 SGDLS, CDR2 YYNGEE. The CDR3 DNA reads TGTGCCAGCAGCGTAGGGGTGGGGCGCCAGACCGGGGAGCTGTTTTTT. Its translation: CASSVGVGRQTGELFF.

The chain couples TRBV7-3 to TRBJ1-2; D unclear. V was trimmed by 2 bases and J by 8 bases, leaving 9 bases between them. The CDR3 extends over 12 amino acids. Germline V gene sequence: CDR1 SGHTA, CDR2 FQGTGA. CDR3: CASSLQGRGYTF. The CDR3 DNA is TGTGCCAGCAGCTTACAAGGGAGGGGCTACACCTTC.

This clone was observed once. The chain recombines TRBV10-3 with TRBJ2-3; 9 bases line up with TRBD2. With V trimmed by 8 bases and J by 10 bases, 7 bases remained unmatched. The germline V gene has CDR1 ENHRY and CDR2 SYGVKD. The CDR3 has 12 amino acids. CDR3 coding DNA: TGTGCCATCGGGCGGGAGGGCCACTCGCAGTATTTT. Translated, it gives CAIGREGHSQYF.

V and J are TRBV9 and TRBJ2-1; TRBD2 agrees at 9 bases. CDR1 SGDLS and CDR2 YYNGEE come from the germline V gene. The V gene end was trimmed by 4 bases and the J gene end by 9 bases; junction bases not matched to a gene: 14. This CDR3 comprises 16 residues. This chain's CDR3 is CASSPSGSGSPTEQFF. CDR3 coding DNA: TGTGCCAGCAGCCCCTCGGGTAGCGGGAGCCCCACTGAGCAGTTCTTC.

The gene calls are TRBV18 and TRBJ1-2; D is ambiguous. The CDR3 runs 13 residues. In germline, CDR1 is KGHSH, CDR2 LQKENI. V lost 3 bases and J 3 bases, leaving 8 bases between the germline ends. For the CDR3, the DNA is TGTGCCAGCTCACCCACCCAGGACTATGGCTACACCTTC. This translates into CASSPTQDYGYTF. The full variable domain, with the rest looked up from reference TRBV18 and TRBJ1-2, is NAGVMQNPRHLVRRRGQEARLRCSPMKGHSHVYWYRQLPEEGLKFMVYLQKENIIDESGMPKERFSAEFPKEGPSILRIQQVVRGDSAAYFCASSPTQDYGYTFGSGTRLTVV.

This chain uses TRBV10-3 with TRBJ1-2, with 7 bases fitting TRBD1. V shed 0 bases and J 2 bases; nucleotides not matched to a gene: 3. The CDR3 extends over 15 amino acids. Germline lookup yields CDR1 ENHRY and CDR2 SYGVKD. This CDR3 is CAISESRGLNYGYTF. CDR3 DNA sequence: TGTGCCATCAGTGAGTCGAGGGGGCTAAACTATGGCTACACCTTC.

CDR3 sequence (DNA): TGTGCCAGCAGGGCCTTGGCACTAGCGGGTTATGAGCAGTTCTTC. It translates to CASRALALAGYEQFF. The rearrangement uses TRBV27 and TRBJ2-1; 9 bases agree with TRBD2. The CDR3 spans 15 residues. Trimming removed 6 bases from V and 8 bases from J; junction bases left unmatched: 11. The germline V gene encodes CDR1 MNHEY and CDR2 SMNVEV (reference sequence).

The chain carries TRBV28 and TRBJ1-1, with D tentatively TRBD1 (6 bases). The germline gives CDR1 MDHEN, CDR2 SYDVKM. Deletions cut 0 bases from V and 0 bases from J, with 20 bases between. The CDR3 loop spans 19 amino acids. The CDR3 DNA reads TGTGCCAGCAGTTTATGGGCGGGCCGGGGGGGGCCCATGAACACTGAAGCTTTCTTT. Translated, it gives CASSLWAGRGGPMNTEAFF.

The chain couples TRBV9 to TRBJ1-2; the D is unclear. The V and J ends lost 0 bases and 4 bases respectively, with 10 bases between them. Germline CDR1 and CDR2: SGDLS and YYNGEE. The length of the CDR3 is 14 residues. The CDR3: CASSVVPGTYGYTF. In DNA, the CDR3 is TGTGCCAGCAGCGTAGTTCCGGGTACCTATGGCTACACCTTC.

The chain employs TRBV29-1 and TRBJ2-4; 8 nucleotides align to TRBD2. Germline V CDR1 and CDR2: SQVTM, ANQGSEA. The CDR3 is made up of 17 amino acids. With 4 bases clipped from V and 0 bases from J, the junction kept 11 bases outside the gene matches. CDR3 in amino acids: CSVGASGSLLAKNIQYF. The CDR3 coding sequence is TGCAGCGTTGGGGCAAGCGGGAGCCTCCTAGCCAAAAACATTCAGTACTTC.

This rearrangement joins TRBV6-6 to TRBJ1-2, with a weak D call TRBD1 (6 bases). This CDR3 has 14 residues. Trimming pared 4 bases from V and 2 bases from J, leaving 11 bases between. Per the germline V gene, CDR1 is MNHNY and CDR2 is SVGAGI (reference sequence). The CDR3 reads CASSSQGLNYGYTF. In nucleotides, the CDR3 is TGTGCCAGCAGTTCCCAGGGGCTCAACTATGGCTACACCTTC.

This rearrangement joins TRBV11-2 to TRBJ2-1, with TRBD1 matching 10 bases. The germline CDR1 and CDR2 sequences are SGHAT and FQNNGV. CDR3 length equals 16 residues. Trimming removed 0 bases from V and 2 bases from J; junction bases left unmatched: 1. The CDR3 DNA follows: TGTGCCAGCAGCTTAGAGGGACAGGGGCCCTACAATGAGCAGTTCTTC. Translation: CASSLEGQGPYNEQFF.

J is TRBJ2-1 and V is TRBV9; D remains ambiguous. V was cut by 2 bases and J by 6 bases, with 9 bases left in between. Per the germline V gene, CDR1 is SGDLS and CDR2 is YYNGEE. This CDR3 spans 13 amino acids. DNA for the CDR3: TGTGCCAGCAGCGTTAAGTCCAGCAATGAGCAGTTCTTC. As protein: CASSVKSSNEQFF.

The chain links TRBV12-3 or TRBV12-4 to TRBJ1-1; D perhaps matches TRBD1 (6 bases). The CDR3 extends over 13 amino acids. Trimming shortened V by 6 bases and J by 6 bases, and 14 bases separated the two germline ends. CDR3 residues: CASRTRTVPEAFF. The CDR3 bases are TGTGCCAGCAGAACCCGGACAGTACCTGAAGCTTTCTTT.

The chain couples TRBV6-5 to TRBJ2-1; no definite D call. V was cut by 5 bases and J by 9 bases, with 11 bases left in between. Germline CDR1 MNHEY, CDR2 SVGAGI. The CDR3 has 12 residues. CDR3 region: CASSSPGSEQFF. CDR3 DNA: TGTGCCAGCAGTAGCCCAGGAAGTGAGCAGTTCTTC.

This sequence joins TRBV2 and TRBJ1-5; 7 bases align to TRBD1. With 2 bases clipped from V and 5 bases from J, the junction kept 6 bases outside the gene matches. The CDR3 totals 15 residues. Per germline, CDR1 SNHLY and CDR2 FYNNEI. CDR3 sequence: CASSERGQFHQPQHF. In DNA, the CDR3 is TGTGCCAGCAGTGAACGGGGACAGTTCCATCAGCCCCAGCATTTT.

The gene calls are TRBV4-2 and TRBJ2-1, with TRBD2 matching over 8 bases. This CDR3 comprises 16 residues. Germline CDR1 is LGHNA and CDR2 is YNFKEQ. V trimming: 0 bases; J trimming: 9 bases; junction bases outside the gene matches: 10. The CDR3 reads CASSQDWGQRGLEQFF. DNA for the CDR3: TGTGCCAGCAGCCAAGATTGGGGCCAGCGGGGGCTTGAGCAGTTCTTC.